This passage covers 31 T cell receptor beta chains from one sample sequenced in a study of regulatory T cells in long-lasting Graves disease. TCR beta libraries were built with iRepertoire HTBI primers and Arm-PCR of CDR3 regions. Each CDR3 protein gets one entry after TCRdb re-called the multiplex PCR reads with MiXCR. The data contain over 450,000 distinct CDR3 sequences, approximately 12% of them singletons. The time point: newly diagnosed GD, antithyroid drugs for less than 3 months. Making the TCR library involved RNA that had been extracted from PBMCs. A further study also used this sample, focusing on T cells in Graves' hyperthyroidism and ophthalmopathy.

This specimen was peripheral blood mononuclear cells (PBMCs), taken at new diagnosis, from a patient treated with antithyroid drugs. The receptors derive from a woman aged 25 to 39 with Graves disease.

This clonotype occurred many times. At one of its ends the junction is not consistent with the germline gene, which may arise from a read error. The rearrangement joins TRBV7-7 to TRBJ2-1, with 9 bases lining up with TRBD2. CDR1 SSHAT and CDR2 FNYEAQ come from the germline V gene (reference sequence). The CDR3 loop spans 16 amino acids. CDR3: CASSRLTSGAYNEQFF. In DNA, the CDR3 is TGTGCTAGCAGCCGGTTGACTAGCGGAGCCTACAATGAGCAGTTCTTC.

This clonotype was detected many times. The chain carries TRBV28 and TRBJ1-5; D not certain. V was shortened by 4 bases and J by 1 base, with 11 bases between the two germline ends. Germline CDR1 and CDR2: MDHEN and SYDVKM. The CDR3 is 15 residues long. The CDR3 reads CASSYPQTSNQPQHF. In nucleotides, the CDR3 is TGTGCCAGCAGTTACCCACAGACAAGCAATCAGCCCCAGCATTTT.

In its sample, this clonotype was seen many times. The genes are TRBV28 and TRBJ2-5, with D tentatively TRBD1 (8 bases). V was clipped by 4 bases and J by 3 bases, with 36 bases between them. This CDR3 has 22 amino acids. Germline CDR1 reads MDHEN; CDR2 reads SYDVKM. CDR3 in DNA: TGTGCCAGCAGTTCCGCTCTTTTGCGACAGGGGAAAAGTGGGGGGGAAAAAGAGACCCAGTACTTC. Protein sequence: CASSSALLRQGKSGGEKETQYF.

This clonotype has a single count. Its ends do not fully match the called genes, so a read error is possible. The J gene is TRBJ2-7, the V gene TRBV5-4; tentatively, D is TRBD1 (7 bases). The CDR3 loop spans 14 amino acids. The germline CDR1 and CDR2 sequences are SGHNT and YYREEE (reference sequence). The CDR3 DNA is TGTGCCAGCAGCTCAGGGGGGAGGAACTACGGGCAGTACTTC. This sequence encodes CASSSGGRNYGQYF.

This clonotype was counted many times. The chain employs TRBV4-3 and TRBJ1-2; D unclear. Trimming took off 4 bases at V and 2 bases at J, with 8 bases between the two ends. CDR1 and CDR2 from the germline V gene are LGHNA and YSLEER. The CDR3 runs to 13 residues. The CDR3 loop reads CASSPEMNYGYTF. The CDR3 nucleotides read TGCGCCAGCAGCCCGGAGATGAACTATGGCTACACCTTC.

This clonotype was detected many times. V is TRBV6-2 or TRBV6-3 and J is TRBJ2-1, with TRBD2 identical over 7 bases. The J segment lost 7 bases and the V segment lost 8 bases, leaving 5 bases of the junction unmatched. This CDR3 contains 12 residues. Looked up from germline, CDR1 is MNHEY and CDR2 is SVGEGT. CDR3 sequence (DNA): TGTGCCAGCGGGAGGGCCTTGAATGAGCAGTTCTTC. Its protein is CASGRALNEQFF.

This clonotype was found many times. This chain links TRBV30 with TRBJ2-3; no clear D gene. The CDR3 totals 14 residues. Trimming stripped 0 bases from V and 2 bases from J, with 9 bases between. Germline lookup yields CDR1 GTSNPN and CDR2 SVGIG (reference sequence). The CDR3 region is CAWSVNGFTDTQYF. In DNA form, the CDR3 reads TGTGCCTGGAGTGTAAACGGGTTCACAGATACGCAGTATTTT. Variable domain in full (rest from reference TRBV30 and TRBJ2-3): SQTIHQWPATLVQPVGSPLSLECTVEGTSNPNLYWYRQAAGRGLQLLFYSVGIGQISSEVPQNLSASRPQDRQFILSSKKLLLSDSGFYLCAWSVNGFTDTQYFGPGTRLTVL.

This clonotype was recorded at least ten times. The V call is TRBV18, the J call TRBJ1-1; D gene uncertain. The CDR3 loop spans 13 amino acids. V lost 5 bases and J lost 1, with 8 bases in between. Germline V gives CDR1 KGHSH, CDR2 LQKENI. CDR3 coding DNA: TGTGCCAGCTCATCCCCAGCGAACACTGAAGCTTTCTTT. This translates into CASSSPANTEAFF.

This clonotype appeared many times. The V gene is TRBV28, the J gene TRBJ2-3; 11 bases are shared with TRBD2. J lost 0 bases, V lost 8 bases, and 4 bases had no gene match. The CDR3 covers 15 residues. The germline gives CDR1 MDHEN, CDR2 SYDVKM. As DNA, the CDR3 is TGTGCCAGCCGGACTAGCGGGCCGAGCACAGATACGCAGTATTTT. Protein sequence: CASRTSGPSTDTQYF.

This clonotype appeared many times. The V call is TRBV5-1, the J call TRBJ2-1, with a tentative D call TRBD2 (5 bases). This CDR3 spans 15 amino acids. The germline gives CDR1 SGHRS, CDR2 YFSETQ. Between the trimmed V and J ends, which lost 1 base and 8 bases, there was a span of 16 bases. The CDR3 nucleotides read TGCGCCAGCAGCTTGTTTCTAGGGAGTCCGGATGAGCAGTTCTTC. Translation gives CASSLFLGSPDEQFF.

This clonotype was seen ten or more times. The chain is built from TRBV19 and TRBJ2-1; D might be TRBD2 (6 bases). The CDR3 loop spans 14 amino acids. Germline-derived CDR1 and CDR2 are LNHDA and SQIVND (reference sequence). V was pared by 3 bases and J by 3 bases, with 9 bases between. CDR3 residues: CASSMVGGYNEQFF. In DNA, the CDR3 is TGTGCCAGTAGTATGGTGGGAGGCTACAATGAGCAGTTCTTC.

This clonotype was detected only a few times. The chain couples TRBV4-2 to TRBJ2-6; a weak D match, TRBD1 (5 bases). CDR1 is LGHNA, CDR2 YNFKEQ, per germline. The CDR3 runs 20 residues. V lost 1 base to trimming and J lost 0 bases, with 19 bases between them. Here the CDR3 reads CASSQGLGRQYHSGANVLTF. CDR3 DNA: TGTGCCAGCAGCCAAGGCCTGGGGCGGCAGTATCACTCTGGGGCCAACGTCCTGACTTTC.

This clonotype turned up a few times. The chain combines TRBV7-2 with TRBJ2-2, with D tentatively TRBD1 (6 bases). This CDR3 is 16 amino acids long. Trimming shortened V by 2 bases and J by 3 bases, and 13 bases separated the two germline ends. Per the germline V gene, CDR1 is SGHTA and CDR2 is FQGNSA. The CDR3: CASSLSAGAYTGELFF. Here the CDR3 DNA reads TGTGCCAGCAGCTTATCGGCAGGGGCGTACACCGGGGAGCTGTTTTTT.

This clonotype has more than one count but fewer than ten. The rearrangement links TRBV3-1 to TRBJ2-3; 9 bases fit TRBD1. The V gene end was trimmed by 2 bases and the J gene end by 2 bases; junction bases not matched to a gene: 14. CDR1 is LGHDT and CDR2 is YNNKEL in the germline V gene (reference sequence). This CDR3 has 19 amino acids. The CDR3 bases are TGTGCCAGCAGCCAAAGAGGACCGACGACAGGGGGTCCCACAGATACGCAGTATTTT. This codes for CASSQRGPTTGGPTDTQYF.

J is TRBJ2-7 and V is TRBV6-5, with unresolved D. This CDR3 is 19 amino acids long. V lost 0 bases, J lost 2 bases, and 23 bases lay in between. Germline V gene sequence: CDR1 MNHEY, CDR2 SVGAGI. CDR3 in DNA: TGTGCCAGCAGTTACTCGGCCCCCTCGGGCAGGTGGTATCCCTACGAGCAGTACTTC. It translates to CASSYSAPSGRWYPYEQYF.

This clonotype has ten or more counts. The genes are TRBV7-6 and TRBJ2-7; 9 positions match TRBD1. Germline loops: CDR1 SGHVS, CDR2 FNYEAQ. This CDR3 has 14 amino acids. The V gene end was trimmed by 5 bases and the J gene end by 5 bases; junction bases not matched to a gene: 7. The CDR3 sequence: CASSRRTGEDEQYF. The CDR3 nucleotides read TGTGCCAGCAGCCGGCGGACAGGGGAGGACGAGCAGTACTTC.

This clonotype was found a few times. The V and J genes are TRBV29-1 and TRBJ2-3, with D tentatively TRBD2 (6 bases). The V end lost 6 bases, the J end lost 2 bases, and 12 bases lay between the germline ends. The CDR3 extends over 13 amino acids. Germline values: CDR1 SQVTM, CDR2 ANQGSEA. CDR3 nucleotide sequence: TGCAGCGTGGCGGGGACGATCACAGATACGCAGTATTTT. Protein sequence: CSVAGTITDTQYF.

The chain recombines TRBV20-1 with TRBJ2-5, with TRBD2 identical over 7 bases. The germline V gene encodes CDR1 DFQATT and CDR2 SNEGSKA (reference sequence). The ends lost 0 bases at V and 5 bases at J; junction bases unmatched: 9. This CDR3 contains 15 residues. DNA of the CDR3: TGCAGTGCTAGAGATCTAACGGGAGGAAGGGAGACCCAGTACTTC. Its translation is CSARDLTGGRETQYF.

This chain uses TRBV3-1 with TRBJ1-2; D perhaps matches TRBD1 (5 bases). The length of the CDR3 is 16 residues. In germline, CDR1 is LGHDT, CDR2 YNNKEL (reference sequence). The V gene lost 1 base and the J gene lost 2 bases, with 14 bases spanning the gap. Here the CDR3 DNA reads TGTGCCAGCAGCCAAGCTCCCATGGACAAGAACTATGGCTACACCTTC. Amino acid sequence: CASSQAPMDKNYGYTF.

Of note for this clonotype: This likely reflects a read error, since a far larger clone is one base away. The chain combines TRBV24-1 with TRBJ1-5; 9 bases line up with TRBD1. Germline V lookup: CDR1 KGHDR, CDR2 SFDVKD. This CDR3 is built from 13 residues. V gave up 5 bases and J gave up 5 bases; unmatched junction bases: 0. CDR3 nucleotides: TGTGCCACCAGTGGGACAGGGGATCAGCCCCAGCATTTT. Amino acid sequence: CATSGTGDQPQHF.

The rearrangement joins TRBV11-1 to TRBJ1-2, with D possibly matching TRBD1 (5 bases). The germline V gene has CDR1 SGHAT and CDR2 FQDESV (reference sequence). Trimming stripped 5 bases from V and 8 bases from J, with 18 bases between. CDR3 size: 14 residues. CDR3 in DNA: TGTGCCAGCAGCCAGAGAAGTGGGGGTGAAGGCTACACCTTC. Translating it yields CASSQRSGGEGYTF.

This clonotype occurred many times. The chain combines TRBV7-6 with TRBJ2-3, with D hard to call. The germline gives CDR1 SGHVS, CDR2 FNYEAQ. This CDR3 comprises 16 residues. Between the trimmed V and J ends, which lost 4 bases and 4 bases, there was a span of 18 bases. CDR3: CASSSQIRRKADTQYF. CDR3 DNA sequence: TGTGCCAGCAGCTCCCAAATCAGGAGAAAGGCAGATACGCAGTATTTT.

On this clonotype: An end of the junction does not agree with germline; a read error may underlie this. The V gene is TRBV7-9, the J gene TRBJ1-5; TRBD1 might be the D (5 bases). In germline, CDR1 is SEHNR, CDR2 FQNEAQ (reference sequence). The CDR3 loop spans 18 amino acids. DNA of the CDR3: TGTGCCAGCACCTTAGCGGTTGGGACTGAGAATAGCAATCAGCCCCAGCATTTT. The encoded protein is CASTLAVGTENSNQPQHF.

This clonotype has at least ten counts. This chain links TRBV24-1 with TRBJ2-3; no clear D gene. CDR3 length: 14 amino acids. V was cut by 5 bases and J by 0 bases, with 8 bases left in between. Germline V CDR1 and CDR2: KGHDR, SFDVKD. The CDR3 loop is CATSGSLSTDTQYF. Here the CDR3 DNA reads TGTGCCACCAGTGGCTCTCTCAGCACAGATACGCAGTATTTT.

This clonotype has a handful of counts. V is TRBV20-1 and J is TRBJ2-7, with 7 positions matching TRBD2. CDR1 and CDR2 from the germline V gene are DFQATT and SNEGSKA (reference sequence). The trim removed 5 bases at V and 3 bases at J, leaving 13 bases unmatched. The CDR3 contains 15 residues. In DNA, the CDR3 is TGCAGTGCTCCTCAACCGGGACTACAATTCTACGAGCAGTACTTC. Translation: CSAPQPGLQFYEQYF.

This clonotype came up many times. The rearrangement uses TRBV11-2 and TRBJ2-1, with a possible D match to TRBD1 (6 bases). V lost 7 bases to trimming and J lost 3 bases, with 16 bases between them. This CDR3 comprises 15 residues. Germline CDR1 and CDR2: SGHAT and FQNNGV. Here the CDR3 reads CASNPIQGNYNEQFF. The CDR3 DNA follows: TGTGCCAGCAACCCCATTCAGGGGAACTACAATGAGCAGTTCTTC.

This clonotype was seen ten or more times. This rearrangement joins TRBV6-1 to TRBJ1-1, with TRBD1 matching 7 bases. CDR1 is MNHNS and CDR2 is SASEGT in the germline V gene. With V trimmed by 6 bases and J by 2 bases, 6 bases remained unmatched. The length of the CDR3 is 14 residues. The CDR3 loop is CASRTNRGNTEAFF. In DNA, the CDR3 is TGTGCCAGCAGAACTAACAGGGGAAACACTGAAGCTTTCTTT.

The genes are TRBV9 and TRBJ2-3, with D unclear. CDR3 size: 14 residues. Per the germline V gene, CDR1 is SGDLS and CDR2 is YYNGEE. V lost 5 bases to trimming and J lost 1 base, with 11 bases between them. CDR3 region: CASSEALGTDTQYF. DNA for the CDR3: TGTGCCAGCAGTGAGGCATTGGGCACAGATACGCAGTATTTT.

This clonotype was seen more than once but under ten times. This rearrangement joins TRBV5-1 to TRBJ1-1; TRBD1 matches 8 bases. Germline V gene sequence: CDR1 SGHRS, CDR2 YFSETQ. This CDR3 region has 15 residues. The J segment lost 7 bases and the V segment lost 6 bases, leaving 14 bases of the junction unmatched. The CDR3 sequence: CASNDPRQGSNEAFF. CDR3 sequence (DNA): TGCGCCAGCAACGATCCGAGACAGGGGTCCAATGAAGCTTTCTTT.

This clonotype has a count of ten or more. The chain employs TRBV27 and TRBJ1-1; D not resolved. The germline gives CDR1 MNHEY, CDR2 SMNVEV (reference sequence). V lost 1 base and J lost 1, with 7 bases in between. The CDR3 extends over 14 amino acids. The CDR3 DNA follows: TGTGCCAGCAGTTTATACGGGAAGAACACTGAAGCTTTCTTT. This codes for CASSLYGKNTEAFF.

This clonotype has only a few counts. The chain is built from TRBV29-1 and TRBJ2-2; TRBD1 matches at 8 bases. The CDR3 spans 14 residues. The J segment lost 4 bases and the V segment lost 7 bases, leaving 8 bases of the junction unmatched. CDR1 and CDR2 (germline): SQVTM, ANQGSEA. CDR3 nucleotide sequence: TGCAGCGCCCGGACAGGGTACGTCACCGGGGAGCTGTTTTTT. It is translated as CSARTGYVTGELFF.